The 27 T cell receptor beta chains below come from one sample, sequenced in a study of blood T cell repertoires in COVID-19. Generated by immunoSEQ multiplex PCR, the TCRdb table keeps only in-frame clones and is missing some. The sample holds about 240,000 clones; roughly four fifths are singletons and the top ten take around 7.5%. Input material: peripheral blood. The receptors were sampled from a woman over 75 with COVID-19, enrolled during active disease.

The rearrangement links TRBV5-1 to TRBJ2-1; 8 positions agree with TRBD2. The CDR3 totals 16 residues. Germline values: CDR1 SGHRS, CDR2 YFSETQ. The J segment lost 5 bases and the V segment lost 1 base, leaving 8 bases of the junction unmatched. The CDR3 DNA is TGCGCCAGCAGCTTGTCGCAGGCAGCGGGGGACAATGAGCAGTTCTTC. Translating gives CASSLSQAAGDNEQFF.

This chain connects TRBV28 to TRBJ1-1; weak D call: TRBD1 (5 bases). The V gene's germline CDR1 is MDHEN and CDR2 SYDVKM. There are 16 residues in the CDR3. The germline V and J ends were trimmed by 5 bases and 0 bases, with 16 bases remaining between them. CDR3 region: CASSLRGVSLNTEAFF. The CDR3 nucleotides read TGTGCCAGCAGTCTTCGGGGGGTGAGTCTGAACACTGAAGCTTTCTTT.

The chain carries TRBV7-9 and TRBJ1-5; a possible D gene is TRBD1 (6 bases). The CDR3 is 15 residues long. V lost 0 bases, J lost 5 bases, and 11 bases lay in between. Germline loops: CDR1 SEHNR, CDR2 FQNEAQ (reference sequence). CDR3 residues: CASSLAGQRYQPQHF. CDR3 DNA: TGTGCCAGCAGCTTAGCCGGACAGCGCTATCAGCCCCAGCATTTT. Full variable domain (rest looked up from reference TRBV7-9 and TRBJ1-5): DTGVSQNPRHKITKRGQNVTFRCDPISEHNRLYWYRQTLGQGPEFLTYFQNEAQLEKSRLLSDRFSAERPKGSFSTLEIQRTEQGDSAMYLCASSLAGQRYQPQHFGDGTRLSIL.

The chain is built from TRBV29-1 and TRBJ1-2; 7 nucleotides line up with TRBD1. Germline CDR1 reads SQVTM; CDR2 reads ANQGSEA. This CDR3 contains 11 residues. Trimming at V came to 6 bases and at J to 8 bases, leaving 6 bases not matched to a gene. The CDR3 loop reads CSVEGAGGYTF. In DNA form, the CDR3 reads TGCAGCGTAGAGGGGGCGGGAGGCTACACCTTC.

CDR3 sequence (DNA): TGCGCCAGCAGTTTTGAGAGAGGCTCCTACGAGCAGTACTTC. Protein product: CASSFERGSYEQYF. The rearrangement links TRBV5-1 to TRBJ2-7, with unresolved D. The CDR3 runs to 14 residues. The germline V gene has CDR1 SGHRS and CDR2 YFSETQ. V was clipped by 5 bases and J by 0 bases, with 12 bases between them. The entire variable domain, with the rest obtained from reference TRBV5-1 and TRBJ2-7, is as follows: KAGVTQTPRYLIKTRGQQVTLSCSPISGHRSVSWYQQTPGQGLQFLFEYFSETQRNKGNFPGRFSGRQFSNSRSEMNVSTLELGDSALYLCASSFERGSYEQYFGPGTRLTVT.

This chain connects TRBV3-1 (or the pseudogene TRBV3-2) to TRBJ1-4; TRBD1 matches 9 bases. Germline CDR1 and CDR2: LGHDT and YNNKEL (reference sequence). The CDR3 runs 14 residues. V gave up 2 bases and J gave up 7 bases; unmatched junction bases: 2. CDR3 sequence (DNA): TGTGCCAGCAGCCAACGACAGGGGGGTGAAAAACTGTTTTTT. Translating gives CASSQRQGGEKLFF.

The rearrangement links TRBV9 to TRBJ2-3, with 10 bases matching TRBD1. Germline V CDR1 and CDR2: SGDLS, YYNGEE. The CDR3 consists of 17 residues. J lost 1 base, V lost 2 bases, and 7 bases had no gene match. CDR3 coding DNA: TGTGCCAGCAGCGTCAGTCCCGGGACAGGGGGCACAGATACGCAGTATTTT. Amino acid sequence: CASSVSPGTGGTDTQYF.

The V and J genes are TRBV4-1 and TRBJ1-2; D possibly corresponds to TRBD1 (5 bases). Germline V gives CDR1 MGHRA, CDR2 YSYEKL. The length of the CDR3 is 14 residues. The ends were cut back, 1 base at V and 8 bases at J, with 14 bases in the middle. Here the CDR3 reads CASSQGGGGYGYTF. CDR3 coding DNA: TGCGCCAGCAGCCAAGGTGGGGGGGGTTACGGCTACACCTTC.

The rearrangement links TRBV24-1 to TRBJ2-1, with D maybe TRBD2 (5 bases). V was cut by 5 bases and J by 4 bases, with 8 bases left in between. This CDR3 has 13 residues. From germline, CDR1 is KGHDR and CDR2 SFDVKD. Written as DNA, the CDR3 is TGTGCCACCAGTGCGGGGAATTACAATGAGCAGTTCTTC. It codes for CATSAGNYNEQFF.

V gene TRBV6-5 combines with J gene TRBJ2-7, with 7 bases matching TRBD1. Looked up from germline, CDR1 is MNHEY and CDR2 is SVGAGI. CDR3 length equals 14 residues. The junction had 8 bases not matched to a gene; V was cut back by 6 bases and J by 3 bases. The DNA of the CDR3 is TGTGCCAGCAGAAGACAGGGTGGGGACTACGAGCAGTACTTC. Its translation: CASRRQGGDYEQYF.

This chain links TRBV27 with TRBJ2-3; weak D call: TRBD1 (6 bases). V was cut by 1 base and J by 2 bases, with 10 bases left in between. This CDR3 has 15 residues. The germline V gene has CDR1 MNHEY and CDR2 SMNVEV (reference sequence). The CDR3 is CASSLWLGATDTQYF. In DNA, the CDR3 is TGTGCCAGCAGTTTATGGCTGGGGGCCACAGATACGCAGTATTTT.

J is TRBJ2-5 and V is TRBV28; weak D call: TRBD2 (5 bases). Germline CDR1 reads MDHEN; CDR2 reads SYDVKM. The CDR3 sequence is 15 residues long. V was cut by 4 bases and J by 2 bases, with 14 bases left in between. CDR3 coding DNA: TGTGCCAGCAGTTCCTCGGGGAAGACACAAGAGACCCAGTACTTC. It specifies CASSSSGKTQETQYF.

The genes are TRBV19 and TRBJ1-2, with D possibly being TRBD1 (5 bases). Per germline, CDR1 LNHDA and CDR2 SQIVND (reference sequence). V shed 7 bases and J shed 1 base, with 10 bases lying between them. The CDR3 is 13 amino acids. CDR3 bases: TGTGCCAGTAAGGGGAGGAGTAACTATGGCTACACCTTC. Its translation is CASKGRSNYGYTF. The full variable domain, completed using reference TRBV19 and TRBJ1-2, is DGGITQSPKYLFRKEGQNVTLSCEQNLNHDAMYWYRQDPGQGLRLIYYSQIVNDFQKGDIAEGYSVSREKKESFPLTVTSAQKNPTAFYLCASKGRSNYGYTFGSGTRLTVV.

The rearrangement links TRBV7-2 to TRBJ1-1; no reliable D call. This CDR3 contains 13 residues. Between the trimmed V and J ends, which lost 3 bases and 1 base, there was a span of 6 bases. The V gene's germline CDR1 is SGHTA and CDR2 FQGNSA. The CDR3 DNA reads TGTGCCAGCAGCTTGGAGAGGAACACTGAAGCTTTCTTT. It is translated as CASSLERNTEAFF.

The chain joins TRBV4-2 to TRBJ1-3; TRBD1 is a possible D gene (5 bases). The CDR3 has 15 residues. Germline V CDR1 and CDR2: LGHNA, YNFKEQ. V lost 1 base to trimming and J lost 4 bases, with 11 bases between them. The CDR3 reads CASSQASAGGNTIYF. The CDR3 bases are TGTGCCAGCAGCCAAGCGTCGGCAGGGGGAAACACCATATATTTT.

The rearrangement joins TRBV11-2 to TRBJ2-1, with D possibly being TRBD2 (6 bases). Germline CDR1 reads SGHAT; CDR2 reads FQNNGV. V lost 4 bases and J 9 bases, leaving 13 bases between the germline ends. The CDR3 consists of 13 residues. In DNA form, the CDR3 reads TGTGCCAGCAGCTCCACGGGAGTCAGTGAGCAGTTCTTC. Amino acid sequence: CASSSTGVSEQFF.

V usage is TRBV2 and J usage is TRBJ1-2; 9 bases are shared with TRBD1. The junction had 14 bases not matched to a gene; V was cut back by 6 bases and J by 6 bases. Germline CDR1 SNHLY, CDR2 FYNNEI. This CDR3 has 16 amino acids. CDR3 nucleotide sequence: TGTGCCAGCAGAGTGACGGGGGGACAGGGTGGGCATGGCTACACCTTC. It codes for CASRVTGGQGGHGYTF.

V usage is TRBV25-1 and J usage is TRBJ1-1, with TRBD1 matching over 9 bases. CDR1 MGHDK and CDR2 SYGVNS come from the germline V gene. The length of the CDR3 is 18 residues. V shed 9 bases, J shed 6 bases, and the junction held 23 bases outside the gene matches. The CDR3 is CARPTTVPGQGPRPEAFF. The CDR3 region has the DNA TGTGCCAGGCCCACCACCGTCCCGGGACAGGGCCCGAGGCCTGAAGCTTTCTTT.

In this sample, this clone turned up a few times. The chain carries TRBV10-3 and TRBJ1-3; unclear D gene. Trimming left V 6 bases short and J 0 bases short, with 6 bases between. The CDR3 contains 13 residues. Germline-derived CDR1 and CDR2 are ENHRY and SYGVKD. The CDR3 spells CAISGDSGNTIYF. CDR3 nucleotide sequence: TGTGCCATCAGCGGGGACTCTGGAAACACCATATATTTT.

The chain combines TRBV19 with TRBJ2-4; D remains unclear. Germline CDR1 and CDR2: LNHDA and SQIVND (reference sequence). The CDR3 extends over 15 amino acids. With 2 bases removed from V and 2 bases from J, the gap between germline ends came to 10 bases. This CDR3 is CASSITAVTKNIQYF. CDR3 bases: TGTGCCAGTAGTATAACAGCAGTAACCAAAAACATTCAGTACTTC.

This chain connects TRBV6-5 to TRBJ1-1; 7 bases line up with TRBD1. This CDR3 region has 16 residues. Germline V gene data show CDR1 as MNHEY and CDR2 as SVGAGI. V was clipped by 4 bases and J by 0 bases; unmatched bases: 8. CDR3 coding DNA: TGTGCCAGCAGTTCGCAGGGGGTTTTAATGAACACTGAAGCTTTCTTT. Protein sequence: CASSSQGVLMNTEAFF.

This sequence joins TRBV30 and TRBJ1-1; D ambiguous. The ends were cut back, 4 bases at V and 0 bases at J, with 6 bases in the middle. The CDR3 has 12 amino acids. Germline V gives CDR1 GTSNPN, CDR2 SVGIG (reference sequence). In DNA form, the CDR3 reads TGTGCCTGGAATCTAATGAACACTGAAGCTTTCTTT. Its protein is CAWNLMNTEAFF.

V is TRBV6-5 and J is TRBJ1-4; D is unclear. Trimming took off 8 bases at V and 0 bases at J, with 13 bases between the two ends. This CDR3 is 15 amino acids long. The germline V gene has CDR1 MNHEY and CDR2 SVGAGI. CDR3 coding DNA: TGTGCCAGCGTGCGGATAATGGCAACTAATGAAAAACTGTTTTTT. Its protein product is CASVRIMATNEKLFF.

This chain links TRBV10-1 with TRBJ1-1, with 10 bases aligning to TRBD1. Germline-derived CDR1 and CDR2 are WNHNN and SYGVQD (reference sequence). The trim removed 2 bases at V and 1 base at J, leaving 4 bases unmatched. The CDR3 has 16 residues. CDR3 sequence reads: CASSEAGQGRNTEAFF. In DNA form, the CDR3 reads TGCGCCAGCAGTGAGGCGGGACAGGGGAGGAACACTGAAGCTTTCTTT.

The chain is built from TRBV7-2 and TRBJ1-3; D ambiguous. Germline CDR1 SGHTA, CDR2 FQGNSA. This CDR3 has 16 amino acids. The V gene lost 1 base and the J gene lost 0 bases, with 10 bases spanning the gap. The CDR3 coding sequence is TGTGCCAGCAGCTTAGGGCCCGGGAGCTCTGGAAACACCATATATTTT. Translating gives CASSLGPGSSGNTIYF.

The rearrangement joins TRBV19 to TRBJ2-7; 7 bases align to TRBD2. Trimming at V came to 3 bases and at J to 4 bases, leaving 9 bases not matched to a gene. This CDR3 comprises 15 residues. In germline, CDR1 is LNHDA, CDR2 SQIVND (reference sequence). The CDR3 DNA is TGTGCCAGTAGTATGTTAAGCGGGGTTGGATACGAGCAGTACTTC. Protein: CASSMLSGVGYEQYF.

The CDR3 DNA reads TGTGCCAGTAGCCGATCCGGGACAGGGGGCGCGAGGACTGAAGCTTTCTTT. This gives the protein CASSRSGTGGARTEAFF. The chain is built from TRBV19 and TRBJ1-1, with TRBD1 matching 12 bases. Trimming at V came to 6 bases and at J to 5 bases, leaving 13 bases not matched to a gene. Germline loops: CDR1 LNHDA, CDR2 SQIVND (reference sequence). The CDR3 length is 17 residues.